This T cell receptor beta chain was sequenced in a study of neurological immune-mediated disorders. This clonotype has a single count. Its matching antigen is unknown. One end of the junction varies from germline; a read error may be responsible. As for time point: longitudinal time-point 3. The study built unsorted libraries from 2 million PBMCs kept at -80 C. General observations from the study: None of the CDR3 amino acid sequences found in expanded clones was shared across subjects. This suggests that the TCR-beta repertoires were private in all groups. HTLV-1-associated myelopathy had the most TCR clonal expansion, and multiple sclerosis had the least, less than healthy controls.

cDNA was made by 5'RACE with 10-nucleotide random UMIs. TCRdb reanalysed the 5' RACE reads using MiXCR and keeps one entry per CDR3 protein. The data show about 45,000 distinct CDR3 sequences, with about 13% seen just once and roughly 10% held by the top ten. The receptor was derived from a young man in good health. Material: PBMCs.

This CDR3 is CASTTLGSSGTNVRTF. CDR3 DNA: TGTGCCAGCACCACCTTGGGGAGCTCTGGGACCAACGTCCGGACTTTC. V gene TRBV7-9 combines with J gene TRBJ2-6, with D possibly being TRBD1 or TRBD2 (5 bases each). Germline V CDR1 and CDR2: SEHNR, FQNEAQ (reference sequence). The CDR3 spans 16 residues.